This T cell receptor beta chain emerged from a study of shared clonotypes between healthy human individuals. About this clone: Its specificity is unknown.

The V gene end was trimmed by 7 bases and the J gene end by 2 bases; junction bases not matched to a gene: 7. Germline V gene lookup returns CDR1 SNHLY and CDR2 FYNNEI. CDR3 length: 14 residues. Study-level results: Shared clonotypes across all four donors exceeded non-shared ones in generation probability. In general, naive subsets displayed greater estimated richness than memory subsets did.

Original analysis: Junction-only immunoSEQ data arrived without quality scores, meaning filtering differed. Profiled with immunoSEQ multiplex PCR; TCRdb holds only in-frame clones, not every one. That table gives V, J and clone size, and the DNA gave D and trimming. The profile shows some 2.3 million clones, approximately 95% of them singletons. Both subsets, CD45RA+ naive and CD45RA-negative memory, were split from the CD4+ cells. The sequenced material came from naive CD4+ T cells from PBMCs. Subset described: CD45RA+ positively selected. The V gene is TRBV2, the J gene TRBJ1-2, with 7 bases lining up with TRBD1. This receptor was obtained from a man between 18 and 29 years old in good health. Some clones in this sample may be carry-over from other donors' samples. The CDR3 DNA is TGTGCCAGCACCGGGACAGCTCAGAACTATGGCTACACCTTC. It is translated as CASTGTAQNYGYTF.